Below, 19 T cell receptor beta chains from the same sample are listed, as sequenced in a study of kidney transplant recipient with SARS-CoV-2 infection (dated by TCRdb to about 2021). Sequencing was performed on an Illumina MiSeq. TCRdb trimmed the raw reads at Q25, called clones with MiXCR and kept productive beta chains. Entries that share a CDR3 protein sequence are merged under the most common genes and DNA. The sample yields about 240,000 distinct CDR3 sequences; 25% to 30% were counted once. Together, the top ten hold around 6.8% of the sample. The intended sense of this specimen's time point label: pre-pandemic baseline sample and day 111 after first positive SARS-CoV-2 test. The sequenced sample was a blood sample, obtained at baseline and around day 110 from a kidney transplant recipient. The receptors stem from a male patient aged 30 to 40 who had COVID-19 and was a kidney transplant recipient. Donor T cells from the graft may be present among the T cells after a transplant.

There are a few counts of this clonotype. This chain uses TRBV5-1 with TRBJ2-1; 7 positions match TRBD1. V gave up 4 bases and J gave up 7 bases; unmatched junction bases: 14. There are 16 residues in the CDR3. CDR1 and CDR2 (germline): SGHRS, YFSETQ. The DNA for the CDR3 is TGCGCCAGCAGCCGACAGCCAGGACAGGTTTCGAATGAGCAGTTCTTC. It translates to CASSRQPGQVSNEQFF.

In its sample, this clonotype was seen many times. This chain links TRBV11-2 with TRBJ2-1; D may be TRBD1 (5 bases). V was clipped by 3 bases and J by 8 bases, with 20 bases between them. The germline V gene has CDR1 SGHAT and CDR2 FQNNGV. There are 16 residues in the CDR3. This CDR3 is CASSLIVSSRADEQFF. CDR3 DNA sequence: TGTGCCAGCAGCTTGATCGTAAGCTCCAGGGCGGATGAGCAGTTCTTC.

This clonotype was recorded at least ten times. The V call is TRBV3-1, the J call TRBJ2-5; D is uncertain. This CDR3 region has 17 residues. Germline CDR1 reads LGHDT; CDR2 reads YNNKEL (reference sequence). Trimming removed 5 bases from V and 5 bases from J, with 24 bases in between. CDR3 nucleotides: TGTGCCAGCAGCGCTGGAAATCCCATTTCTTTCTCTGAGACCCAGTACTTC. This translates into CASSAGNPISFSETQYF.

This clonotype occurred many times. The gene calls are TRBV2 and TRBJ1-2; TRBD1 matches at 9 bases. Germline V lookup: CDR1 SNHLY, CDR2 FYNNEI. The CDR3 extends over 20 amino acids. The trim removed 2 bases at V and 3 bases at J, leaving 19 bases unmatched. The CDR3 nucleotides are TGTGCCAGCAGTGAAATGATAGGGTTCTCCTCACAGGGGGCAGACTATGGCTACACCTTC. Protein product: CASSEMIGFSSQGADYGYTF.

This chain uses TRBV5-6 with TRBJ2-3; no clear D. The DNA end favors TRBJ1-5, so the J call may be wrong. Germline CDR1 reads SGHDT; CDR2 reads YYEEEE. This CDR3 is built from 14 residues. This chain's CDR3 is CASSLGLAGDTQHF. The CDR3 DNA reads TGTGCCAGCAGCTTGGGATTAGCCGGAGATACGCAGCATTTT.

This clonotype occurred many times. This rearrangement joins TRBV2 to TRBJ2-2; a weak D match, TRBD1 (5 bases). This CDR3 has 14 residues. CDR1 SNHLY and CDR2 FYNNEI come from the germline V gene. V shed 7 bases and J shed 7 bases, with 16 bases lying between them. CDR3 in DNA: TGTGCCAGCATTCAGGGAAGGAGTATCGGGGAGCTGTTTTTT. Residues: CASIQGRSIGELFF.

This clonotype came up many times. The chain carries TRBV5-4 and TRBJ2-7; perhaps TRBD1 as D (5 bases). This CDR3 is 14 amino acids long. Germline values: CDR1 SGHNT, CDR2 YYREEE (reference sequence). Trimming pared 4 bases from V and 6 bases from J, leaving 17 bases between. The CDR3 DNA reads as TGTGCCAGCAGCCCGGACAAGGGGTGGGGCGAGCAGTACTTC. It encodes CASSPDKGWGEQYF. Drawing the rest from reference TRBV5-4 and TRBJ2-7, the complete variable domain is ETGVTQSPTHLIKTRGQQVTLRCSSQSGHNTVSWYQQALGQGPQFIFQYYREEENGRGNFPPRFSGLQFPNYSSELNVNALELDDSALYLCASSPDKGWGEQYFGPGTRLTVT.

Ten or more counts support this clonotype. V usage is TRBV30 and J usage is TRBJ2-5; D is possibly TRBD2 (6 bases). The germline V gene has CDR1 GTSNPN and CDR2 SVGIG (reference sequence). Trimming pared 2 bases from V and 7 bases from J, leaving 14 bases between. This CDR3 has 13 residues. In DNA form, the CDR3 reads TGTGCCTGGAGTTATGGACGGGGAGGGACCCAGTACTTC. Amino acid sequence: CAWSYGRGGTQYF.

This clonotype was found many times. The chain is built from TRBV6-5 and TRBJ2-7; the match to TRBD1 covers 7 bases. V gave up 0 bases and J gave up 2 bases; unmatched junction bases: 4. CDR1 MNHEY and CDR2 SVGAGI come from the germline V gene. There are 15 residues in the CDR3. The CDR3 DNA sequence: TGTGCCAGCAGTTACTCGTCCAGGGGGACCTACGAGCAGTACTTC. It yields the protein CASSYSSRGTYEQYF.

CDR3 DNA: TGTGCCAGTAGTCGTCGGGGACAGGGTAGGGAGACCCAGTACTTC. It yields the protein CASSRRGQGRETQYF. The chain employs TRBV19 and TRBJ2-5, with 9 bases aligning to TRBD1. Unmatched junction bases numbered 9, after V lost 5 bases and J lost 5 bases. The germline CDR1 and CDR2 sequences are LNHDA and SQIVND (reference sequence). The CDR3 totals 15 residues.

This clonotype was seen repeatedly, ten times or more. This chain joins TRBV5-5 and TRBJ1-2; D not resolved. V lost 7 bases to trimming and J lost 4 bases, with 23 bases between them. The CDR3 consists of 16 residues. Germline values: CDR1 SGHKS, CDR2 YYEKEE (reference sequence). CDR3 sequence: CASHPHVSRKTYGYTF. In nucleotides, the CDR3 is TGTGCCAGCCATCCTCATGTCTCGCGAAAGACCTATGGCTACACCTTC.

A few counts support this clonotype. This rearrangement joins TRBV9 to TRBJ2-3, with TRBD2 matching over 9 bases. V trimming: 3 bases; J trimming: 7 bases; junction bases outside the gene matches: 15. The length of the CDR3 is 17 residues. Germline-derived CDR1 and CDR2 are SGDLS and YYNGEE. DNA for the CDR3: TGTGCCAGCAGCGAGACCCATCCGGGACTAGCAATACATACGCAGTATTTT. Residues: CASSETHPGLAIHTQYF.

On this clonotype: The germline gene is not matched at one end of the junction; a read error may be the cause. The rearrangement joins TRBV6-5 to TRBJ2-2; either TRBD1 or TRBD2 may fit D (5 bases each). The CDR3 has 14 residues. Germline CDR1 MNHEY, CDR2 SVGAGI. The CDR3 DNA reads TGTGCCAGCAGTGGGCCAGCGGACACCGGTGAGCTGTTTTTT. It yields the protein CASSGPADTGELFF.

This clonotype was seen only once. One base away lies a much larger clone, so this may be a sequencing read error. V usage is TRBV7-9 and J usage is TRBJ2-7; tentative D call: TRBD1 (5 bases). V was pared by 10 bases and J by 5 bases, with 24 bases between. This CDR3 contains 15 residues. Germline V gene lookup returns CDR1 SEHNR and CDR2 FQNEAQ (reference sequence). The CDR3 sequence is CANSSGRAQGDEQYF. Written as DNA, the CDR3 is TGTGCCAACAGTTCCGGACGGGCGCAGGGCGACGAGCAGTACTTC.

This clonotype has a count of ten or more. The chain employs TRBV14 and TRBJ2-7; possible D gene TRBD1, 6 bases. Germline CDR1 SGHDN, CDR2 FVKESK. Trimming removed 4 bases at V and 2 bases at J, with 9 bases between. This CDR3 spans 13 amino acids. CDR3: CASSPGQTYEQYF. The CDR3 DNA reads as TGTGCCAGCAGCCCCGGACAGACCTACGAGCAGTACTTC.

This clonotype has at least ten counts. The chain uses TRBV4-3 and TRBJ1-2; no reliable D call. CDR1 is LGHNA and CDR2 is YSLEER in the germline V gene. Trimming pared 5 bases from V and 4 bases from J, leaving 23 bases between. CDR3 length: 17 residues. The CDR3 reads CASSCSAGRRKTYGYTF. Written as DNA, the CDR3 is TGCGCCAGCAGCTGTTCGGCAGGACGTCGAAAGACCTATGGCTACACCTTC.

This clonotype was counted ten times or more. The chain combines TRBV6-5 with TRBJ2-1; TRBD2 agrees at 7 bases. This CDR3 has 16 amino acids. Looked up from germline, CDR1 is MNHEY and CDR2 is SVGAGI. Germline trimming cut 10 bases from V and 2 bases from J; bases unmatched to any gene: 14. The CDR3 sequence is CAITLRASGTYNEQFF. CDR3 DNA: TGTGCCATCACCCTTAGGGCTAGCGGAACCTACAATGAGCAGTTCTTC.

V usage is TRBV18 and J usage is TRBJ2-5; D gene unclear. V gave up 6 bases and J gave up 5 bases, with 16 bases separating them. The CDR3 loop spans 14 amino acids. Germline V gene sequence: CDR1 KGHSH, CDR2 LQKENI. The CDR3 protein is CASSPDSLWETQYF. CDR3 bases: TGTGCCAGCTCCCCTGACTCCCTTTGGGAGACCCAGTACTTC.

CDR3 loop: CASSDGWGRGSAGELFF. The CDR3 DNA follows: TGTGCCAGCAGTGACGGATGGGGCAGGGGGAGTGCCGGGGAGCTGTTTTTT. The gene calls are TRBV6-4 and TRBJ2-2; 7 bases are shared with TRBD1. J lost 6 bases, V lost 2 bases, and 12 bases had no gene match. Germline V gene data show CDR1 as MRHNA and CDR2 as SNTAGT. The CDR3 is 17 residues long.